The 22 T cell receptor beta chains presented below share a single source sample, sequenced in a study of T cell responses to AZD1222 COVID-19 vaccine. Clones were read by immunoSEQ multiplex PCR, and TCRdb kept only the in-frame ones, dropping some. Of about 86,000 clones listed, roughly nine tenths were seen once; the top ten hold approximately 3%. Sequenced material: peripheral blood, taken on day 0 of AZD1222 vaccination. These receptors all stem from an adult in good health.

The chain links TRBV29-1 to TRBJ1-2; tentative D call: TRBD1 (5 bases). The CDR3 is 13 amino acids. Trimming cost V 7 bases and J 5 bases, with 17 bases left between them. The germline CDR1 and CDR2 sequences are SQVTM and ANQGSEA. The CDR3 region has the DNA TGCAGCGGTATAGGGACGGACCCTTATGGCTACACCTTC. Amino acid sequence: CSGIGTDPYGYTF.

The rearrangement joins TRBV27 to TRBJ2-5; TRBD2 aligns across 7 bases. This CDR3 is built from 14 residues. Germline V lookup: CDR1 MNHEY, CDR2 SMNVEV (reference sequence). Germline trimming cut 8 bases from V and 5 bases from J; bases unmatched to any gene: 11. The CDR3 DNA follows: TGTGCCAGCCGTCACGGGGGGAGGGTGGAGACCCAGTACTTC. This encodes CASRHGGRVETQYF.

This chain connects TRBV3-1 (or the pseudogene TRBV3-2) to TRBJ1-5, with D maybe TRBD1 (6 bases). Trimming left V 4 bases short and J 4 bases short, with 8 bases between. The CDR3 totals 13 residues. Germline lookup yields CDR1 LGHDT and CDR2 YNNKEL (reference sequence). CDR3: CASSRTGNQPQHF. The CDR3, as DNA: TGTGCCAGCAGCCGCACAGGGAATCAGCCCCAGCATTTT.

The V gene is TRBV5-1, the J gene TRBJ2-7; a weak D match, TRBD1 (6 bases). V shed 4 bases and J shed 1 base, with 9 bases lying between them. This CDR3 comprises 13 residues. The germline CDR1 and CDR2 sequences are SGHRS and YFSETQ. As DNA, the CDR3 is TGCGCCAGCAGCGAGGACAGATCCTACGAGCAGTACTTC. It specifies CASSEDRSYEQYF.

This chain joins TRBV14 and TRBJ2-2; the D is unclear. The length of the CDR3 is 13 residues. Trimming took off 1 base at V and 5 bases at J, with 5 bases between the two ends. The germline V gene encodes CDR1 SGHDN and CDR2 FVKESK. The CDR3: CASSQAFTGELFF. CDR3 DNA sequence: TGTGCCAGCAGCCAAGCGTTTACCGGGGAGCTGTTTTTT.

The V gene is TRBV3-1 (or the pseudogene TRBV3-2), the J gene TRBJ2-7; TRBD2 might be the D (6 bases). Germline values: CDR1 LGHDT, CDR2 YNNKEL (reference sequence). V lost 0 bases and J lost 2, with 14 bases in between. This CDR3 is 16 amino acids long. In DNA, the CDR3 is TGTGCCAGCAGCCAAGAGGCGGGGAGAGCGGCCTACGAGCAGTACTTC. The encoded protein is CASSQEAGRAAYEQYF.

The rearrangement joins TRBV5-1 to TRBJ1-6; 8 bases are shared with TRBD1. V shed 0 bases, J shed 6 bases, and the junction held 2 bases outside the gene matches. This CDR3 contains 15 residues. CDR1 SGHRS and CDR2 YFSETQ come from the germline V gene. The CDR3 reads CASSLDGQGNSPLHF. The CDR3 DNA reads TGCGCCAGCAGCTTGGATGGACAGGGTAATTCACCCCTCCACTTT.

With regard to this clone: A far bigger clonotype differs at one base, so this is likely a read error. The chain employs TRBV28 and TRBJ2-7, with unresolved D. This CDR3 has 13 residues. Deletions cut 0 bases from V and 0 bases from J, with 3 bases between. Germline V gives CDR1 MDHEN, CDR2 SYDVKM. CDR3 in DNA: TGTGCCAGCAGTTTATGGGACTCCTACGAGCAGTACTTC. This translates into CASSLWDSYEQYF.

CDR3 nucleotides: TGTGCCAGCAGTTTTGGCAGAGCGGGAGGAAACTACGAGCAGTACTTC. Translation gives CASSFGRAGGNYEQYF. The chain joins TRBV6-5 to TRBJ2-7, with 9 bases that match TRBD2. V gave up 4 bases and J gave up 3 bases; unmatched junction bases: 10. CDR1 MNHEY and CDR2 SVGAGI come from the germline V gene. The CDR3 totals 16 residues.

Notes on this clone: At one boundary the junction diverges from the germline segment, which might be a read error. This rearrangement joins TRBV18 to TRBJ2-3, with no clear D. The CDR3 spans 14 residues. Germline V CDR1 and CDR2: KGHSH, LQKENI. The CDR3 DNA reads as TGTGCCAACTCACCGACATCTTGGGTGGATACGCAGTATTTT. Residues: CANSPTSWVDTQYF.

The chain uses TRBV4-2 and TRBJ1-3; D gene uncertain. The CDR3 contains 14 residues. Trimming shortened V by 4 bases and J by 0 bases, and 7 bases separated the two germline ends. Germline V gene sequence: CDR1 LGHNA, CDR2 YNFKEQ. CDR3 protein: CASSPGGSGNTIYF. CDR3 coding DNA: TGTGCCAGCAGCCCCGGAGGCTCTGGAAACACCATATATTTT.

The chain links TRBV6-1 to TRBJ2-7, with D possibly matching TRBD2 (6 bases). V lost 4 bases and J lost 6, with 22 bases in between. This CDR3 comprises 16 residues. In germline, CDR1 is MNHNS, CDR2 SASEGT. The CDR3 DNA reads TGTGCCAGCAGTGGGGGGGACTTTACCTTCTCATCCGAGCAGTACTTC. Its protein product is CASSGGDFTFSSEQYF.

The J gene is TRBJ1-2, the V gene TRBV10-3, with a weak D call TRBD1 (5 bases). V lost 6 bases and J 4 bases, leaving 15 bases between the germline ends. The CDR3 is 14 residues long. Germline V gene data show CDR1 as ENHRY and CDR2 as SYGVKD. CDR3: CAISRELIVYGYTF. The CDR3 DNA is TGTGCCATCAGCAGGGAACTCATCGTCTATGGCTACACCTTC.

On this clone: The same CDR3 can be traced to other DNA sequences in this sample. This chain connects TRBV5-1 to TRBJ2-7; 8 positions agree with TRBD1. The CDR3 sequence is 13 residues long. Germline loops: CDR1 SGHRS, CDR2 YFSETQ. J gave up 2 bases and V 4 bases, and 2 bases lay outside the gene matches. The CDR3 nucleotides read TGCGCCAGCAGCCGACAGGGGACCTACGAGCAGTACTTC. Protein product: CASSRQGTYEQYF.

J is TRBJ2-2 and V is TRBV2; 7 bases match TRBD1. The V gene end was trimmed by 7 bases and the J gene end by 1 base; junction bases not matched to a gene: 6. This CDR3 contains 15 residues. Germline V lookup: CDR1 SNHLY, CDR2 FYNNEI. For the CDR3, the DNA is TGTGCCAGCAAAGAGGGGGCGCAGAACACCGGGGAGCTGTTTTTT. Translating it yields CASKEGAQNTGELFF.

This clone appeared many times. The V call is TRBV6-5, the J call TRBJ1-4, with no clear D. The CDR3 totals 14 residues. Per germline, CDR1 MNHEY and CDR2 SVGAGI. Trimming cost V 2 bases and J 0 bases, with 4 bases left between them. The CDR3 DNA reads TGTGCCAGCAGTTACAACCCAACTAATGAAAAACTGTTTTTT. It translates to CASSYNPTNEKLFF.

The gene calls are TRBV28 and TRBJ2-7; D is possibly TRBD1 or TRBD2 (5 bases each). CDR1 and CDR2 from the germline V gene are MDHEN and SYDVKM. This CDR3 comprises 12 residues. The V end lost 3 bases, the J end lost 7 bases, and 10 bases lay between the germline ends. The CDR3 loop reads CASSFGGREQYF. The CDR3 bases are TGTGCCAGCAGTTTTGGGGGTCGGGAGCAGTACTTC.

The genes are TRBV11-2 and TRBJ1-1; D unresolved. The CDR3 has 14 amino acids. V was shortened by 2 bases and J by 0 bases, with 7 bases between the two germline ends. CDR1 SGHAT and CDR2 FQNNGV come from the germline V gene. CDR3 region: CASSLSSLNTEAFF. The CDR3 region has the DNA TGTGCCAGCAGCTTATCCAGTTTGAACACTGAAGCTTTCTTT.

The chain carries TRBV9 and TRBJ1-1; D possibly corresponds to TRBD1 (5 bases). The CDR3 has 15 residues. CDR1 is SGDLS and CDR2 is YYNGEE in the germline V gene. The V and J ends lost 0 bases and 4 bases respectively, with 13 bases between them. In nucleotides, the CDR3 is TGTGCCAGCAGCGTAGTAGGCCAGGGAGGCACTGAAGCTTTCTTT. Translating gives CASSVVGQGGTEAFF.

The V and J genes are TRBV9 and TRBJ2-5; 13 bases agree with TRBD2. The CDR3 spans 16 residues. The V gene's germline CDR1 is SGDLS and CDR2 YYNGEE. V shed 7 bases, J shed 5 bases, and the junction held 11 bases outside the gene matches. CDR3 region: CASSITSGRAWETQYF. In nucleotides, the CDR3 is TGTGCCAGCTCGATCACTAGCGGGAGGGCCTGGGAGACCCAGTACTTC.

The rearrangement uses TRBV6-5 and TRBJ1-6; D might be TRBD1 (5 bases). V dropped 9 bases and J dropped 7 bases, with 7 bases sitting between them. This CDR3 has 11 residues. Germline assignment: CDR1 MNHEY and CDR2 SVGAGI. This CDR3 reads CASGGNSPLHF. The CDR3 DNA is TGTGCCAGTGGGGGGAATTCACCCCTCCACTTT.

This clone was seen a single time. V and J are TRBV9 and TRBJ1-6; D call uncertain. V lost 0 bases and J lost 6, with 13 bases in between. Germline V gene lookup returns CDR1 SGDLS and CDR2 YYNGEE. This CDR3 contains 16 residues. The CDR3 sequence: CASSVAKGPGNSPLHF. For the CDR3, the DNA is TGTGCCAGCAGCGTAGCTAAAGGGCCGGGTAATTCACCCCTCCACTTT.